This T cell receptor beta chain derives from a study of shared clonotypes between healthy human individuals. V lost 3 bases and J lost 6, with 12 bases in between. Looked up from germline, CDR1 is MNHEY and CDR2 is SMNVEV (reference sequence). There are 14 residues in the CDR3. Selected positively for CCR7 and CD45RO-negative, naive CD8 cells excluded terminally differentiated effector memory CD45RA+ cells. Repertoires were generated with immunoSEQ multiplex PCR, while TCRdb's copy carries only in-frame clones and drops some. The sample holds about 2,100,000 clones, approximately 94% seen once. This TCR was recovered from a young man in good health. Some clones in this sample may be carry-over from other donors' samples. V is TRBV27 and J is TRBJ2-1; no firm D call. Sequencing was carried out using naive CD8+ T cells from PBMCs. DNA for the CDR3: TGTGCCAGCAGTTTCGTGGCAGAAATCAATGAGCAGTTCTTC. It is translated as CASSFVAEINEQFF.